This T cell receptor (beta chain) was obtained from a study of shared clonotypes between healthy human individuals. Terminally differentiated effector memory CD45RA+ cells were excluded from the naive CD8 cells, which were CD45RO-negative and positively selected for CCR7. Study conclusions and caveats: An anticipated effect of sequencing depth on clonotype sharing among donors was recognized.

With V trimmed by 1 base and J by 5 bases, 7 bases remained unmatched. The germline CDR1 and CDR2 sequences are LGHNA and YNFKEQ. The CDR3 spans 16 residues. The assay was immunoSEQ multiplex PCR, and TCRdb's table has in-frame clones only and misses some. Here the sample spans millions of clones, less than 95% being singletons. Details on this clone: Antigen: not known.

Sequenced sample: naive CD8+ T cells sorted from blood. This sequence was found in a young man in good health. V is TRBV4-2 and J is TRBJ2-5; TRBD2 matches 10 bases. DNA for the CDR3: TGTGCCAGCAGCCAAGTAGCTAGCGGGGGCGGGGAGACCCAGTACTTC. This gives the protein CASSQVASGGGETQYF.